The source of this T cell receptor (beta chain) is a study of cytomegalovirus exposure and HLA in healthy donors. Study-wide points: Among CMV-associated TCR beta chains, most appeared HLA-restricted in a later analysis. HLA alleles were associated with roughly 17,000 TCR beta sequences in a later analysis at 0.05 false discovery rate. Through in vitro validation, three CMV-associated chains were shown to be specific for CMV antigens.

PCR employed 60 Vbeta and 13 Jbeta primers. The method was immunoSEQ multiplex PCR; TCRdb's version includes in-frame clones alone and lacks a portion of them. This sample carries around 200,000 clones, around three quarters of them seen once, and the ten largest clones take 2% to 2.5%. V lost 4 bases to trimming and J lost 7 bases, with 11 bases between them. Per the germline V gene, CDR1 is SGHRS and CDR2 is YFSETQ. This CDR3 is built from 13 residues. The sample holds a few counts of this clone. Antigen unknown. Material: PBMCs. V usage is TRBV5-1 and J usage is TRBJ1-4, with D perhaps matching TRBD1 (6 bases). This TCR was sampled from a woman aged 30 to 39 in good health and CMV-seropositive. The CDR3, as DNA: TGCGCCAGCAGCCCGGGGACAACTGAAAAACTGTTTTTT. As protein: CASSPGTTEKLFF.